This passage covers 23 T cell receptor beta chains from one sample sequenced in a study of blood T cells in healthy people across ages. Then a second PCR, running about 6 to 12 cycles, was carried out with a sample-barcoded 5' primer and a J-beta primer mix. A single record per CDR3 protein comes from TCRdb applying MiXCR to the 5' RACE reads. The sample records about 650,000 distinct CDR3 sequences, around 50% being singletons. Sequencing was done on a sample of blood. The receptors here all came from a woman over 75 in good health.

This rearrangement joins TRBV4-1 to TRBJ1-3, with 7 bases identical to TRBD1. Germline assignment: CDR1 MGHRA and CDR2 YSYEKL. V lost 0 bases to trimming and J lost 2 bases; unmatched junction nucleotides: 7. CDR3 length equals 17 residues. CDR3 nucleotide sequence: TGCGCCAGCAGCCAAGAGTTATTAGGACAGGCTGGAAACACCATATATTTT. This sequence encodes CASSQELLGQAGNTIYF.

This clonotype showed up many times. The V call is TRBV28, the J call TRBJ1-2; maybe TRBD1 (6 bases). Between the trimmed V and J ends, which lost 3 bases and 4 bases, there was a span of 9 bases. Germline V gives CDR1 MDHEN, CDR2 SYDVKM. This CDR3 has 13 amino acids. For the CDR3, the DNA is TGTGCCAGCAGTTTTACAGGGCTCTATGGCTACACCTTC. This translates into CASSFTGLYGYTF.

This clonotype was seen many times. This chain joins TRBV6-5 and TRBJ1-2; a weak D match, TRBD1 (5 bases). Germline assignment: CDR1 MNHEY and CDR2 SVGAGI. There are 15 residues in the CDR3. Trimming removed 5 bases at V and 0 bases at J, with 13 bases between. The CDR3 here is CASSLDSRANYGYTF. CDR3 in DNA: TGTGCCAGCAGTCTCGACAGCCGAGCTAACTATGGCTACACCTTC.

A note on this clonotype: One base away lies a much larger clone, so this may be a sequencing read error. The V and J genes are TRBV20-1 and TRBJ2-5; tentative D call: TRBD1 (6 bases). There are 14 residues in the CDR3. Looked up from germline, CDR1 is DFQATT and CDR2 is SNEGSKA (reference sequence). The V and J ends lost 5 bases and 11 bases respectively, with 24 bases between them. CDR3: CSARFTGFGDEQYF. CDR3 coding DNA: TGCAGTGCTCGGTTTACAGGGTTTGGTGATGAGCAGTACTTC.

The sample holds many counts of this clonotype. The chain carries TRBV29-1 and TRBJ2-5; D is unclear. The CDR3 loop spans 13 amino acids. The V gene lost 0 bases and the J gene lost 5 bases, with 10 bases spanning the gap. Germline V CDR1 and CDR2: SQVTM, ANQGSEA. The CDR3 region is CSVEDPQRETQYF. As DNA, the CDR3 is TGCAGCGTTGAAGATCCGCAGCGTGAGACCCAGTACTTC. The complete variable domain, with remaining parts taken from reference TRBV29-1 and TRBJ2-5, reads SAVISQKPSRDICQRGTSLTIQCQVDSQVTMMFWYRQQPGQSLTLIATANQGSEATYESGFVIDKFPISRPNLTFSTLTVSNMSPEDSSIYLCSVEDPQRETQYFGPGTRLLVL.

This clonotype was picked up a small number of times. This may be a read error, as it is one base from a much larger clone. J is TRBJ2-7 and V is TRBV12-3 or TRBV12-4; D is possibly TRBD1 or TRBD2 (5 bases each). The CDR3 extends over 13 amino acids. Deletions cut 3 bases from V and 7 bases from J, with 13 bases between. As DNA, the CDR3 is TGTGCCAGCAGTTTGGTTCGGGGCAATGAGCAGTACTTC. Its protein is CASSLVRGNEQYF.

This clonotype was detected a few times. The J gene is TRBJ1-1, the V gene TRBV12-3 or TRBV12-4, with TRBD1 matching over 9 bases. The CDR3 is 19 amino acids. The trim removed 7 bases at V and 4 bases at J, leaving 22 bases unmatched. CDR3 sequence (DNA): TGTGCCAGCAAACCCCTCCCAGGACAGGGGACAGGGTTTGGCACTGAAGCTTTCTTT. Amino acid sequence: CASKPLPGQGTGFGTEAFF.

The CDR3 sequence is CASSVGGQGYTGELFF. Here the CDR3 DNA reads TGTGCCAGCAGTGTGGGGGGACAGGGTTACACCGGGGAGCTGTTTTTT. The chain combines TRBV2 with TRBJ2-2; 9 nucleotides agree with TRBD1. Losses at the gene ends were 4 bases for V and 3 bases for J; bases not matched to a gene: 6. Germline assignment: CDR1 SNHLY and CDR2 FYNNEI. CDR3 length: 16 amino acids.

In its sample, this clonotype was seen a few times. The chain uses TRBV3-1 and TRBJ1-5; D is ambiguous. Germline assignment: CDR1 LGHDT and CDR2 YNNKEL (reference sequence). The CDR3 has 12 amino acids. V gave up 3 bases and J gave up 5 bases, with 5 bases separating them. The CDR3 nucleotides are TGTGCCAGCAGCCATCTAGATCAGCCCCAGCATTTT. Its protein is CASSHLDQPQHF.

This chain joins TRBV6-6 and TRBJ1-2, with 7 bases fitting TRBD1. With V trimmed by 7 bases and J by 2 bases, 10 bases remained unmatched. From germline, CDR1 is MNHNY and CDR2 SVGAGI (reference sequence). The CDR3 contains 15 residues. The chain's CDR3 is CASIETRRGNYGYTF. In DNA form, the CDR3 reads TGTGCCAGCATCGAGACGCGCAGGGGGAACTATGGCTACACCTTC.

The chain links TRBV12-3 or TRBV12-4 to TRBJ1-1; TRBD1 agrees at 12 bases. Trimming cost V 3 bases and J 4 bases; bases outside gene matches: 6. The CDR3 runs 16 residues. The CDR3 DNA sequence: TGTGCCAGCAGTTTGGGGACAGGGGGCAGGAGCACTGAAGCTTTCTTT. Amino acids: CASSLGTGGRSTEAFF.

About this clonotype: A much larger clone lies one base from this, so it may be a read error. The chain is built from TRBV13 and TRBJ1-6, with D uncertain. In germline, CDR1 is PRHDT, CDR2 FYEKMQ (reference sequence). The CDR3 runs 13 residues. V was pared by 5 bases and J by 6 bases, with 8 bases between. CDR3 residues: CASSVAVNSPLHF. CDR3 DNA sequence: TGTGCCAGCAGCGTAGCTGTTAATTCACCCCTCCACTTT. Variable domain in full (rest from reference TRBV13 and TRBJ1-6): AAGVIQSPRHLIKEKRETATLKCYPIPRHDTVYWYQQGPGQDPQFLISFYEKMQSDKGSIPDRFSAQQFSDYHSELNMSSLELGDSALYFCASSVAVNSPLHFGNGTRLTVT.

This clonotype was counted many times. The chain employs TRBV2 and TRBJ2-6; D gene uncertain. The CDR3 consists of 15 residues. Germline V gene data show CDR1 as SNHLY and CDR2 as FYNNEI. Trimming removed 3 bases from V and 1 base from J, with 7 bases in between. CDR3 protein: CASSDAASGANVLTF. CDR3 coding DNA: TGTGCCAGCAGTGATGCGGCGTCTGGGGCCAACGTCCTGACTTTC.

This chain uses TRBV13 with TRBJ1-4, with 7 nucleotides matching TRBD1. The ends lost 3 bases at V and 7 bases at J; junction bases unmatched: 5. The germline CDR1 and CDR2 sequences are PRHDT and FYEKMQ (reference sequence). CDR3 length: 14 amino acids. This CDR3 is CASSLKGGFEKLFF. CDR3 coding DNA: TGTGCCAGCAGCTTGAAAGGGGGCTTTGAAAAACTGTTTTTT. Full variable domain (outside the CDR3, taken from reference TRBV13 and TRBJ1-4): AAGVIQSPRHLIKEKRETATLKCYPIPRHDTVYWYQQGPGQDPQFLISFYEKMQSDKGSIPDRFSAQQFSDYHSELNMSSLELGDSALYFCASSLKGGFEKLFFGSGTQLSVL.

CDR3 amino acids: CASRSDRGGGNEQFF. DNA for the CDR3: TGTGCCAGCAGATCAGACAGGGGTGGGGGAAATGAGCAGTTCTTC. V usage is TRBV6-5 and J usage is TRBJ2-1, with 8 positions matching TRBD1. Losses at the gene ends were 6 bases for V and 7 bases for J; bases not matched to a gene: 11. Germline loops: CDR1 MNHEY, CDR2 SVGAGI. The CDR3 has 15 residues.

The V and J genes are TRBV20-1 and TRBJ2-5, with TRBD2 as a possible D gene (6 bases). The V and J ends lost 6 bases and 5 bases respectively, with 19 bases between them. The CDR3 is made up of 14 amino acids. Germline CDR1 and CDR2: DFQATT and SNEGSKA (reference sequence). CDR3 sequence reads: CSAPKEGMVETQYF. CDR3 nucleotides: TGCAGTGCCCCTAAGGAGGGGATGGTGGAGACCCAGTACTTC.

This clonotype was seen ten or more times. For the CDR3, the DNA is TGTGCCAGCAGCCATTACCAGGGAGCGACCTACAATGAGCAGTTCTTC. Encoded protein: CASSHYQGATYNEQFF. The genes are TRBV7-2 and TRBJ2-1; D possibly uses TRBD1 or TRBD2 (5 bases each). V was pared by 5 bases and J by 2 bases, with 16 bases between. CDR3 length: 16 residues. Germline values: CDR1 SGHTA, CDR2 FQGNSA. The whole variable domain, filled in from reference TRBV7-2 and TRBJ2-1, reads GAGVSQSPSNKVTEKGKDVELRCDPISGHTALYWYRQSLGQGLEFLIYFQGNSAPDKSGLPSDRFSAERTGGSVSTLTIQRTQQEDSAVYLCASSHYQGATYNEQFFGPGTRLTVL.

Many counts were recorded for this clonotype. This chain connects TRBV7-6 to TRBJ1-4; 7 bases line up with TRBD1. V gave up 5 bases and J gave up 7 bases; unmatched junction bases: 16. CDR1 and CDR2 (germline): SGHVS, FNYEAQ. This CDR3 has 17 residues. CDR3 bases: TGTGCCAGCAGCCAAGTCCCACGACAGGGAGGGAGTGAAAAACTGTTTTTT. This sequence encodes CASSQVPRQGGSEKLFF.

The chain has TRBV5-1 and TRBJ2-1; D may match TRBD1 or TRBD2 (5 bases each). V dropped 4 bases and J dropped 7 bases, with 15 bases sitting between them. Germline CDR1 SGHRS, CDR2 YFSETQ. The CDR3 covers 14 residues. The CDR3 spells CASSAGTMGNEQFF. In DNA form, the CDR3 reads TGCGCCAGCAGCGCCGGGACCATGGGGAATGAGCAGTTCTTC.

To note about this clonotype: A read error may be the cause here, since a much bigger clone is one base away. The chain links TRBV4-1 to TRBJ2-3; no clear D gene. The CDR3 runs 12 residues. Germline assignment: CDR1 MGHRA and CDR2 YSYEKL. Trimming took 2 bases from V and 14 from J, leaving 14 bases between them. CDR3 bases: TGCGCCAGCAGCCAACCCGAGACTGTTTGGTATTTT. Its translation is CASSQPETVWYF.

The chain combines TRBV20-1 with TRBJ2-1; 8 bases are shared with TRBD2. This CDR3 is built from 15 residues. Unmatched junction bases numbered 9, after V lost 1 base and J lost 7 bases. CDR1 is DFQATT and CDR2 is SNEGSKA in the germline V gene (reference sequence). The CDR3 loop is CSARVRGGRINEQFF. For the CDR3, the DNA is TGCAGTGCTAGAGTACGGGGGGGCCGGATTAATGAGCAGTTCTTC.

In this sample, this clonotype turned up a few times. A much more abundant neighbour one base away suggests this may be a read error. The J gene is TRBJ2-1, the V gene TRBV20-1, with 7 bases identical to TRBD1. CDR1 and CDR2 from the germline V gene are DFQATT and SNEGSKA (reference sequence). Trimming cost V 6 bases and J 13 bases; bases outside gene matches: 12. CDR3 length: 12 amino acids. This CDR3 reads CSALDRQETQFF. The CDR3 region has the DNA TGCAGTGCCCTGGACAGGCAAGAGACCCAGTTCTTC.

This clonotype was recorded at least ten times. The chain carries TRBV6-2 or TRBV6-3 and TRBJ2-7; a weak D match, TRBD2 (6 bases). Trimming took 2 bases from V and 0 from J, leaving 14 bases between them. The length of the CDR3 is 16 residues. The germline V gene encodes CDR1 MNHEY and CDR2 SVGEGT. CDR3 bases: TGTGCCAGCAGTTACGTTAGCGGTTCCGGCTCCTACGAGCAGTACTTC. Its translation is CASSYVSGSGSYEQYF.